The 3 T cell receptor beta chains below all came from one sample that was sequenced in a study of blood T cell repertoires in COVID-19. Assay used: immunoSEQ multiplex PCR; TCRdb lists only in-frame clones, some missing. This table holds around 180,000 clones, 89% found once. The specimen sequenced was PBMCs or T cells enriched from blood (not recorded which). The receptors shown here come from a middle-aged woman with acute COVID-19.

The chain links TRBV30 to TRBJ1-4, with 7 nucleotides matching TRBD1. Germline V gene sequence: CDR1 GTSNPN, CDR2 SVGIG (reference sequence). The CDR3 sequence is 15 residues long. After removal of 3 bases from V and 8 bases from J, the junction contained 12 bases not matched to a gene. The CDR3 is CAWRDNRGLREKLFF. CDR3 DNA sequence: TGTGCCTGGAGGGACAACAGGGGTCTAAGGGAAAAACTGTTTTTT.

The chain carries TRBV5-5 and TRBJ2-7; D possibly corresponds to TRBD1 (6 bases). Trimming took 0 bases from V and 5 from J, leaving 12 bases between them. The CDR3 totals 14 residues. CDR1 and CDR2 (germline): SGHKS, YYEKEE (reference sequence). CDR3 sequence (DNA): TGTGCCAGCAGCTTGGGGACAGAACCCGACGAGCAGTACTTC. Its translation: CASSLGTEPDEQYF.

This clone was picked up one time. The chain combines TRBV7-2 with TRBJ1-2; 8 bases are shared with TRBD1. Germline values: CDR1 SGHTA, CDR2 FQGNSA. After removal of 5 bases from V and 6 bases from J, the junction contained 8 bases not matched to a gene. CDR3 length: 14 residues. In nucleotides, the CDR3 is TGTGCCAGCAGCGCATGGACAGGGAGGAATGGCTACACCTTC. This gives the protein CASSAWTGRNGYTF.